The T cell receptor beta chain described here comes from a study of blood T cell repertoires in COVID-19. Participant reports of clinical history set cohort assignment. Assay used: immunoSEQ multiplex PCR; TCRdb lists only in-frame clones, some missing. This sample has 400,000 to 500,000 clones, with roughly 90% found just once. Trimming left V 4 bases short and J 3 bases short, with 15 bases between. Germline CDR1 reads KGHDR; CDR2 reads SFDVKD. The CDR3 runs to 16 residues. The receptor was isolated from a woman aged 40 to 50 who had recovered from COVID-19. The source material was PBMCs or T cells enriched from blood (not recorded which). V gene TRBV24-1 combines with J gene TRBJ1-3; D remains unclear. CDR3 sequence: CATSDPSTADGNTIYF. The CDR3 coding sequence is TGTGCCACCAGTGACCCAAGTACAGCCGATGGAAACACCATATATTTT.